This TCR beta chain was found in a study of cytomegalovirus exposure and HLA in healthy donors. Study-wide results and limits: Several of the most significant clusters appeared, in a later analysis, to be linked to common viral pathogens.

Amplification used 60 Vbeta primers and 13 Jbeta primers. Sequencing used immunoSEQ multiplex PCR; TCRdb keeps in-frame clones, though not all of them. The table shows 200,000 to 250,000 clones, with more than 75% occurring only once. Trimming left V 2 bases short and J 4 bases short, with 10 bases between. The CDR3 loop spans 14 amino acids. CDR1 and CDR2 from the germline V gene are SGHNT and YYREEE (reference sequence). Regarding this clone: Its antigen is currently unknown.

It was healthy bone marrow donors who served as donors. This clonotype was obtained from a male donor in good health and CMV-seronegative. The genes are TRBV5-4 and TRBJ2-1; the D gene is possibly TRBD1 (7 bases). Sequencing was performed on PBMCs. The chain's CDR3 is CASSFAGQYNEQFF. The CDR3 DNA reads as TGTGCCAGCAGCTTCGCGGGACAGTACAATGAGCAGTTCTTC. The whole variable domain, remainder taken from reference TRBV5-4 and TRBJ2-1, is ETGVTQSPTHLIKTRGQQVTLRCSSQSGHNTVSWYQQALGQGPQFIFQYYREEENGRGNFPPRFSGLQFPNYSSELNVNALELDDSALYLCASSFAGQYNEQFFGPGTRLTVL.